This is a list of T cell receptor beta chains from one sample in a study of CD8 T cells in ankylosing spondylitis. TCRdb re-analysed the 5' RACE reads in MiXCR, keeping a single row per CDR3 protein. The repertoire holds 200,000 to 300,000 distinct CDR3 sequences, more than 20% seen once, with around 0.58% in the top ten. Sequenced input: blood, either unsorted or a sorted T cell fraction (not recorded which). These receptors all come from a male donor with ankylosing spondylitis or in good health (not recorded which). The CDR3 runs from the conserved cysteine through the conserved F or W. The order of the fields is J gene, V gene, CDR3 length, clone size, D gene, CDR3 protein, CDR3 DNA. D genes are given only for firm matches. Some rows mark clone size as missing; the rest say once, few, many or name a class of expanded clone.

TRBJ2-1 TRBV6-5 15 few NA CASSYSRLQGNEQFF TGTGCCAGCAGTTACTCGAGGCTACAAGGCAATGAGCAGTTCTTC
TRBJ2-2 TRBV5-6 15 many NA CASSLLGRSTGELFF TGTGCCAGCAGCTTGTTAGGACGGAGCACCGGGGAGCTGTTTTTT
TRBJ2-1 TRBV6-1 14 NA TRBD1 CAIDRGSSYNEQFF TGTGCCATCGACAGGGGAAGCTCCTACAATGAGCAGTTCTTC
TRBJ2-2 TRBV20-1 14 many TRBD1 CSASGDRFLGELFF TGCAGTGCTAGCGGGGACAGGTTCCTCGGGGAGCTGTTTTTT
TRBJ2-3 TRBV5-6 13 NA NA CASSLFRGDTQYF TGTGCCAGCAGCTTGTTTCGGGGGGATACGCAGTATTTT
TRBJ2-7 TRBV10-1 12 many NA CASSTPGSEQYF TGCGCCAGCAGTACCCCCGGAAGCGAGCAGTACTTC
TRBJ2-6 TRBV12-3/TRBV12-4 16 many NA CASSYGRISGANVLTF TGTGCCAGCAGTTACGGACGAATCTCTGGGGCCAACGTCCTGACTTTC
TRBJ2-1 TRBV20-1 13 NA NA CSAADQLGHEQFF TGCAGTGCTGCGGACCAACTTGGGCATGAGCAGTTCTTC
TRBJ1-3 TRBV30 11 few NA CAWSERNTIYF TGTGCCTGGAGTGAGAGAAACACCATATATTTT
TRBJ2-1 TRBV20-1 11 many TRBD2 CSAGTSVEQFF TGCAGTGCTGGGACTAGCGTTGAGCAGTTCTTC
TRBJ2-5 TRBV11-2 12 few NA CAVTRVGETQYF TGTGCCGTCACGAGGGTGGGAGAGACCCAGTACTTC
TRBJ2-7 TRBV6-1 15 NA NA CASSESRGGSLEQYF TGTGCCAGCAGTGAATCCAGGGGAGGGAGTCTCGAGCAGTACTTC
TRBJ2-1 TRBV29-1 14 NA NA CSVEDLGPYNEQFF TGCAGCGTTGAAGATCTGGGTCCCTACAATGAGCAGTTCTTC
TRBJ2-3 TRBV6-4 16 NA NA CASSERTPASTDTQYF TGTGCCAGCAGTGAGAGGACACCAGCAAGCACAGATACGCAGTATTTT
TRBJ2-5 TRBV28 14 NA NA CASSFRQIQETQYF TGTGCCAGCAGCTTTAGACAGATCCAAGAGACCCAGTACTTC
TRBJ2-7 TRBV2 14 NA NA CASSGWDETGEQYF TGTGCCAGCAGTGGATGGGACGAAACTGGCGAGCAGTACTTC
TRBJ2-3 TRBV24-1 15 many NA CATSLGGRSTDTQYF TGTGCCACCAGCCTTGGTGGCAGAAGCACAGATACGCAGTATTTT
TRBJ2-7 TRBV6-1 13 few TRBD1 CASRTGGQNEQYF TGTGCCAGCCGGACAGGGGGTCAGAACGAGCAGTACTTC
TRBJ2-3 TRBV20-1 17 few TRBD2 CSARDNRASGGADTQYF TGCAGTGCTAGAGATAATCGGGCTAGCGGGGGGGCGGATACGCAGTATTTT
TRBJ2-5 TRBV5-6 18 NA TRBD1 CASSPRLLGQLMRETQYF TGTGCCAGCAGTCCCCGCCTACTGGGACAGCTAATGCGGGAGACCCAGTACTTC
TRBJ2-1 TRBV12-3/TRBV12-4 15 few NA CASSFPAASYNEQFF TGTGCCAGCAGTTTCCCAGCGGCGTCCTACAATGAGCAGTTCTTC
TRBJ2-5 TRBV5-1 13 NA NA CASSYSLVETQYF TGCGCCAGCAGCTATTCGCTCGTAGAGACCCAGTACTTC
TRBJ2-7 TRBV2 15 few NA CASSEDRRRRGEQYF TGTGCCAGCAGTGAAGATAGGAGGAGAAGGGGCGAGCAGTACTTC
TRBJ1-5 TRBV2 18 many NA CASSLYSRRGGGNQPQHF TGTGCCAGCAGTTTGTATAGCCGACGGGGTGGTGGAAATCAGCCCCAGCATTTT
TRBJ2-1 TRBV20-1 13 few TRBD1 CSATQTGVYEQFF TGCAGTGCTACCCAGACAGGGGTTTATGAGCAGTTCTTC
TRBJ2-1 TRBV7-8 15 many NA CASMGWLDRYNEQFF TGTGCCAGTATGGGATGGTTAGACAGATACAATGAGCAGTTCTTC
TRBJ2-5 TRBV2 11 NA NA CASSEEGFQYF TGTGCCAGCAGTGAAGAGGGGTTTCAGTACTTC
TRBJ1-4 TRBV12-3/TRBV12-4 14 few NA CASSFRSFGEKLFF TGTGCCAGCAGTTTTAGGAGTTTCGGTGAAAAACTGTTTTTT
TRBJ2-3 TRBV20-1 12 many NA CSASGGLVTQYF TGCAGTGCTAGCGGGGGGCTGGTGACGCAGTATTTT
TRBJ2-7 TRBV11-2 17 many TRBD2 CASSLATTSGGSYEQYF TGTGCCAGCAGCTTAGCCACAACTAGCGGGGGATCCTACGAGCAGTACTTC
TRBJ2-1 TRBV12-3/TRBV12-4 13 NA NA CASTRTAGNEQFF TGTGCCAGCACCAGGACCGCCGGGAATGAGCAGTTCTTC
TRBJ2-1 TRBV29-1 13 few NA CSVVGGFRDEQFF TGCAGCGTTGTGGGGGGATTCCGTGATGAGCAGTTCTTC
TRBJ2-5 TRBV29-1 13 NA NA CSAAAAGEETQYF TGCAGCGCGGCGGCAGCTGGGGAGGAGACCCAGTACTTC
TRBJ1-1 TRBV5-1 15 many NA CASSLGQVVKAEAFF TGCGCCAGCAGCTTGGGGCAAGTTGTGAAGGCTGAAGCTTTCTTT
TRBJ2-5 TRBV30 14 NA TRBD2 CASGTSGGEETQYF TGTGCCTCCGGGACTAGCGGGGGGGAAGAGACCCAGTACTTC
TRBJ2-3 TRBV5-4 15 NA NA CASSLGGGRPDTQYF TGTGCCAGCAGCTTGGGTGGGGGTCGCCCAGATACGCAGTATTTT
TRBJ2-3 TRBV28 13 many NA CASRSGPTDTQYF TGTGCCAGCAGATCGGGTCCCACAGATACGCAGTATTTT
TRBJ2-3 TRBV20-1 14 NA TRBD2 CSASTSGGADTQYF TGCAGTGCTAGTACTAGCGGGGGGGCAGATACGCAGTATTTT
TRBJ1-1 TRBV29-1 13 few NA CSVLKPENTEAFF TGCAGCGTGCTAAAACCGGAGAACACTGAAGCTTTCTTT
TRBJ2-5 TRBV20-1 16 NA TRBD1 CSARAPGGLAQETQYF TGCAGTGCTAGAGCGCCAGGGGGCCTCGCCCAAGAGACCCAGTACTTC
TRBJ1-6 TRBV6-1 15 few TRBD1 CASSVLGQTNSPLHF TGTGCCAGCAGTGTCCTGGGACAGACTAATTCACCCCTCCACTTT
TRBJ2-7 TRBV29-1 13 NA NA CSVEDRVSGEQYF TGCAGCGTTGAAGACAGGGTTTCTGGCGAGCAGTACTTC
TRBJ2-1 TRBV7-2 13 NA NA CASQPRSYNEQFF TGTGCCAGCCAGCCTCGAAGCTATAATGAGCAGTTCTTC
TRBJ1-1 TRBV6-5 14 NA NA CASSYRRGNTEAFF TGTGCCAGCAGTTATAGAAGGGGTAACACTGAAGCTTTCTTT
TRBJ2-7 TRBV2 15 few NA CASTSAGRDTYEQYF TGTGCCAGCACAAGTGCGGGGCGTGATACCTACGAGCAGTACTTC
TRBJ1-1 TRBV12-3/TRBV12-4 16 NA NA CASSLKGIRGNTEAFF TGTGCCAGCAGTTTAAAGGGAATCAGAGGTAACACTGAAGCTTTCTTT
TRBJ2-7 TRBV6-1 14 many NA CASSRGDTFAEQYF TGTGCCAGCAGTCGGGGGGACACCTTCGCCGAGCAGTACTTC
TRBJ2-4 TRBV20-1 16 NA NA CSADLGRLLAKNIQYF TGCAGTGCGGACCTCGGACGGCTACTAGCCAAAAACATTCAGTACTTC
TRBJ2-3 TRBV4-1 16 many TRBD1 CASSQTTGGGGGTQYF TGCGCCAGCAGCCAGACTACAGGGGGCGGGGGAGGTACGCAGTATTTT
TRBJ2-5 TRBV18 13 NA TRBD1 CASTGQGRETQYF TGTGCCAGCACCGGACAGGGGAGGGAGACCCAGTACTTC